The T cell receptor beta chain described here comes from a study of T-cell memory formation after mild COVID-19. Study information: Clusters of TCRs were largely donor specific.

MiXCR, applied by TCRdb to the 5' RACE reads, yields one record per CDR3 protein. In the table there are 350,000 to 500,000 distinct CDR3 sequences, 15% to 20% of which are singletons. Details on this clonotype: What it binds is not known. A much larger clone is a single base away; this may be a read error.

Overall study results and limits: Pre-infection memory already had some responding clones, implying cross-reactive memory joined.

In germline, CDR1 is GTSNPN, CDR2 SVGIG (reference sequence). V was trimmed by 8 bases and J by 0 bases, leaving 10 bases between them. The CDR3 totals 12 residues. The J gene is TRBJ1-1, the V gene TRBV30, with D uncertain. Sequenced input: PBMCs or a T cell subset sorted from them (not recorded which). The TCR sequence derives from a man aged 18-30 years who had mild COVID-19 (a few samples of this study predate the infection). Cell type and time point are not known. The CDR3 bases are TGTGCCATAGAGGGAATGAACACTGAAGCTTTCTTT. The encoded protein is CAIEGMNTEAFF. The entire variable domain, with the rest obtained from reference TRBV30 and TRBJ1-1, is as follows: SQTIHQWPATLVQPVGSPLSLECTVEGTSNPNLYWYRQAAGRGLQLLFYSVGIGQISSEVPQNLSASRPQDRQFILSSKKLLLSDSGFYLCAIEGMNTEAFFGQGTRLTVV.